These 27 T cell receptor beta chains came from one sample sequenced in a study of blood T cell repertoires in COVID-19. Profiled with immunoSEQ multiplex PCR; TCRdb holds only in-frame clones, not every one. The sample lists 80,000 or so clones; 90% were seen once. The sequenced material came from peripheral blood. Receptors originate from a woman between 50 and 59 years old in a cohort sampled during active COVID-19.

This clone was counted once. The chain links TRBV28 to TRBJ2-5; possibly TRBD1 for D (6 bases). Between the trimmed V and J ends, which lost 2 bases and 5 bases, there was a span of 15 bases. This CDR3 contains 15 residues. CDR1 and CDR2 from the germline V gene are MDHEN and SYDVKM. For the CDR3, the DNA is TGTGCCAGCAGTTTAAGATTAGCAGGGGTCGAGACCCAGTACTTC. Translation: CASSLRLAGVETQYF.

The J gene is TRBJ2-1, the V gene TRBV3-1 (or the pseudogene TRBV3-2); 9 bases match TRBD2. V lost 1 base, J lost 6 bases, and 4 bases stayed unmatched. CDR3 length: 15 amino acids. Germline V gene sequence: CDR1 LGHDT, CDR2 YNNKEL (reference sequence). CDR3 DNA sequence: TGTGCCAGCAGCCAAGGGCTAGCGGGGATCAATGAGCAGTTCTTC. It encodes CASSQGLAGINEQFF.

The chain carries TRBV19 and TRBJ2-7; D possibly corresponds to TRBD2 (6 bases). In germline, CDR1 is LNHDA, CDR2 SQIVND (reference sequence). V lost 4 bases and J 2 bases, leaving 18 bases between the germline ends. This CDR3 region has 16 residues. CDR3 amino acids: CASSTSAGTPAYEQYF. The CDR3 DNA follows: TGTGCCAGTAGTACATCAGCCGGGACTCCCGCCTACGAGCAGTACTTC.

The chain uses TRBV6-9 and TRBJ2-4; weak D call: TRBD2 (6 bases). The CDR3 has 17 residues. Germline V gene lookup returns CDR1 MNHGY and CDR2 SVAAGI. V dropped 5 bases and J dropped 3 bases, with 20 bases sitting between them. CDR3 nucleotides: TGTGCCAGCAGTGACCCCTCCCGGAGGGGTCACAAAAACATTCAGTACTTC. It encodes CASSDPSRRGHKNIQYF.

V usage is TRBV18 and J usage is TRBJ1-1; weak D call: TRBD1 (5 bases). The CDR3 sequence is 16 residues long. The germline V gene encodes CDR1 KGHSH and CDR2 LQKENI. V was pared by 3 bases and J by 0 bases, with 14 bases between. Here the CDR3 reads CASSPVDSPMNTEAFF. For the CDR3, the DNA is TGTGCCAGCTCACCTGTCGACAGTCCGATGAACACTGAAGCTTTCTTT.

V is TRBV11-1 and J is TRBJ2-1; tentatively, D is TRBD2 (5 bases). This CDR3 has 13 amino acids. V gave up 0 bases and J gave up 5 bases, with 5 bases separating them. From germline, CDR1 is SGHAT and CDR2 FQDESV (reference sequence). In DNA form, the CDR3 reads TGTGCCAGCAGCTTAGCGAGGGACAATGAGCAGTTCTTC. Amino acids: CASSLARDNEQFF. The full variable domain, with the rest looked up from reference TRBV11-1 and TRBJ2-1, is EAEVAQSPRYKITEKSQAVAFWCDPISGHATLYWYRQILGQGPELLVQFQDESVVDDSQLPKDRFSAERLKGVDSTLKIQPAELGDSAMYLCASSLARDNEQFFGPGTRLTVL.

The gene calls are TRBV6-5 and TRBJ2-1; D possibly corresponds to TRBD2 (5 bases). The V gene's germline CDR1 is MNHEY and CDR2 SVGAGI. Trimming left V 8 bases short and J 9 bases short, with 11 bases between. The CDR3 spans 11 residues. The CDR3 protein is CASALEVEQFF. CDR3 DNA sequence: TGTGCCAGCGCTTTGGAGGTTGAGCAGTTCTTC.

This chain uses TRBV18 with TRBJ1-1, with D possibly being TRBD1 (5 bases). This CDR3 is 14 amino acids long. In germline, CDR1 is KGHSH, CDR2 LQKENI. Trimming left V 5 bases short and J 5 bases short, with 15 bases between. The CDR3 reads CASSTAGKGTEAFF. DNA of the CDR3: TGTGCCAGCTCAACAGCAGGGAAAGGGACTGAAGCTTTCTTT.

This clone was seen just once. The chain links TRBV5-1 to TRBJ2-5; 7 bases line up with TRBD2. CDR1 and CDR2 from the germline V gene are SGHRS and YFSETQ. Trimming cost V 7 bases and J 5 bases; bases outside gene matches: 5. CDR3 length: 12 residues. CDR3: CASGGEGETQYF. The DNA of the CDR3 is TGCGCCAGCGGGGGGGAAGGTGAGACCCAGTACTTC.

The V gene is TRBV28, the J gene TRBJ1-6; D perhaps matches TRBD1 (6 bases). CDR3 length equals 15 residues. V lost 5 bases, J lost 5 bases, and 13 bases lay in between. Germline CDR1 and CDR2: MDHEN and SYDVKM. CDR3 in amino acids: CASSAEGTNNSPLHF. CDR3 coding DNA: TGTGCCAGCAGTGCCGAGGGGACAAATAATTCACCCCTCCACTTT. The complete variable domain, with remaining parts taken from reference TRBV28 and TRBJ1-6, reads DVKVTQSSRYLVKRTGEKVFLECVQDMDHENMFWYRQDPGLGLRLIYFSYDVKMKEKGDIPEGYSVSREKKERFSLILESASTNQTSMYLCASSAEGTNNSPLHFGNGTRLTVT.

The chain carries TRBV28 and TRBJ2-4, with D uncertain. The length of the CDR3 is 12 residues. V lost 5 bases to trimming and J lost 4 bases, with 6 bases between them. Germline V gives CDR1 MDHEN, CDR2 SYDVKM. CDR3 in amino acids: CASSSVKNIQYF. DNA for the CDR3: TGTGCCAGCAGTAGCGTTAAAAACATTCAGTACTTC.

V usage is TRBV9 and J usage is TRBJ2-1; 11 bases map to TRBD1. V shed 0 bases and J 3 bases; nucleotides not matched to a gene: 2. CDR3 size: 16 residues. Germline-derived CDR1 and CDR2 are SGDLS and YYNGEE. The CDR3: CASSVGDRGVYNEQFF. The CDR3 bases are TGTGCCAGCAGCGTAGGGGACAGGGGGGTCTACAATGAGCAGTTCTTC.

The chain couples TRBV6-5 to TRBJ1-1; possible D gene TRBD1, 5 bases. The CDR3 sequence is 11 residues long. V lost 6 bases and J lost 7, with 9 bases in between. Germline V gene data show CDR1 as MNHEY and CDR2 as SVGAGI. The CDR3 region has the DNA TGTGCCAGCAGCCAGGGCAGTGAAGCTTTCTTT. Amino acid sequence: CASSQGSEAFF.

The chain recombines TRBV7-8 with TRBJ2-2; TRBD2 matches at 7 bases. CDR1 SGHVS and CDR2 FQNEAQ come from the germline V gene. This CDR3 is 18 amino acids long. The V gene end was trimmed by 6 bases and the J gene end by 4 bases; junction bases not matched to a gene: 17. CDR3 nucleotide sequence: TGTGCCAGCAGTCCTGAAGCCTCCGGGACTAAGGGCACCGGGGAGCTGTTTTTT. Translated, it gives CASSPEASGTKGTGELFF.

The chain links TRBV5-1 to TRBJ2-7; 16 nucleotides align to TRBD2. Germline V gives CDR1 SGHRS, CDR2 YFSETQ. The CDR3 contains 18 residues. The V gene end was trimmed by 4 bases and the J gene end by 3 bases; junction bases not matched to a gene: 10. CDR3 nucleotide sequence: TGCGCCAGCAGCCAGGGACTAGCGGGAGGGGAGGACTACTACGAGCAGTACTTC. Translating it yields CASSQGLAGGEDYYEQYF.

The rearrangement uses TRBV13 and TRBJ2-1; no firm D call. The CDR3 is 13 amino acids. Germline V gene sequence: CDR1 PRHDT, CDR2 FYEKMQ (reference sequence). V dropped 0 bases and J dropped 9 bases, with 9 bases sitting between them. In DNA form, the CDR3 reads TGTGCCAGCAGCTTAGGCGAGAACTTTGAGCAGTTCTTC. Translated: CASSLGENFEQFF.

V gene TRBV7-2 combines with J gene TRBJ2-1, with 12 bases lining up with TRBD2. With 4 bases clipped from V and 6 bases from J, the junction kept 7 bases outside the gene matches. In germline, CDR1 is SGHTA, CDR2 FQGNSA. The CDR3 consists of 16 residues. The CDR3 here is CASSSLSSGRGNEQFF. DNA of the CDR3: TGTGCCAGCAGCTCCTTATCTAGCGGGAGGGGCAATGAGCAGTTCTTC.

The V gene is TRBV28, the J gene TRBJ2-7, with a weak D call TRBD1 (6 bases). V was trimmed by 2 bases and J by 6 bases, leaving 8 bases between them. The CDR3 length is 12 residues. Germline V gene sequence: CDR1 MDHEN, CDR2 SYDVKM. This CDR3 reads CASSLMTGEQYF. The CDR3 nucleotides read TGTGCCAGCAGTTTAATGACAGGCGAGCAGTACTTC.

The chain recombines TRBV18 with TRBJ2-2; TRBD1 agrees at 8 bases. The CDR3 has 16 amino acids. V lost 2 bases, J lost 6 bases, and 8 bases stayed unmatched. Germline CDR1 reads KGHSH; CDR2 reads LQKENI. CDR3 amino acids: CASSPTQGVTAGELFF. CDR3 coding DNA: TGTGCCAGCTCACCAACACAGGGGGTAACAGCCGGGGAGCTGTTTTTT.

This clone was counted once. The rearrangement links TRBV9 to TRBJ1-2, with TRBD1 matching over 8 bases. Germline values: CDR1 SGDLS, CDR2 YYNGEE. Unmatched junction bases numbered 6, after V lost 0 bases and J lost 8 bases. The CDR3 length is 14 residues. CDR3 sequence reads: CASSVGTGSWGYTF. In DNA form, the CDR3 reads TGTGCCAGCAGCGTAGGGACAGGGAGTTGGGGCTACACCTTC.

The chain uses TRBV29-1 and TRBJ2-5; the match to TRBD2 covers 8 bases. Germline V lookup: CDR1 SQVTM, CDR2 ANQGSEA. CDR3 length equals 17 residues. The J segment lost 4 bases and the V segment lost 0 bases, leaving 13 bases of the junction unmatched. The CDR3 sequence is CSVEDLKEGLGGETQYF. CDR3 nucleotide sequence: TGCAGCGTTGAAGATCTAAAAGAGGGACTAGGAGGAGAGACCCAGTACTTC.

The genes are TRBV28 and TRBJ2-7, with 10 bases lining up with TRBD2. In germline, CDR1 is MDHEN, CDR2 SYDVKM. The CDR3 is 17 amino acids. Trimming cost V 4 bases and J 6 bases; bases outside gene matches: 15. The CDR3 loop reads CASSSIPESGRATEQYF. The CDR3 DNA is TGTGCCAGCAGTTCTATCCCGGAGAGCGGGAGGGCCACCGAGCAGTACTTC.

This chain joins TRBV6-2 or TRBV6-3 and TRBJ1-2, with 8 bases identical to TRBD1. V was pared by 1 base and J by 0 bases, with 4 bases of the junction left unmatched. Germline V gene sequence: CDR1 MNHEY, CDR2 SVGEGT. The CDR3 loop spans 16 amino acids. The CDR3: CASSYFRTGTNYGYTF. Here the CDR3 DNA reads TGTGCCAGCAGTTACTTCCGGACAGGGACTAACTATGGCTACACCTTC.

V and J are TRBV5-6 and TRBJ2-1; 8 bases align to TRBD2. Trimming cost V 0 bases and J 6 bases; bases outside gene matches: 5. This CDR3 contains 15 residues. The V gene's germline CDR1 is SGHDT and CDR2 YYEEEE. The CDR3 sequence is CASSLVSGVINEQFF. CDR3 bases: TGTGCCAGCAGCTTGGTTAGCGGGGTAATCAATGAGCAGTTCTTC. The entire variable domain, with the rest obtained from reference TRBV5-6 and TRBJ2-1, is as follows: DAGVTQSPTHLIKTRGQQVTLRCSPKSGHDTVSWYQQALGQGPQFIFQYYEEEERQRGNFPDRFSGHQFPNYSSELNVNALLLGDSALYLCASSLVSGVINEQFFGPGTRLTVL.

The chain combines TRBV4-1 with TRBJ1-2, with 8 bases matching TRBD1. V lost 0 bases to trimming and J lost 4 bases; unmatched junction nucleotides: 19. The CDR3 sequence is 20 residues long. Germline V lookup: CDR1 MGHRA, CDR2 YSYEKL. CDR3 residues: CASSQDKARDRPNLFYGYTF. CDR3 DNA: TGCGCCAGCAGCCAAGATAAAGCGAGGGACAGGCCGAACCTTTTCTATGGCTACACCTTC.

The rearrangement joins TRBV2 to TRBJ2-3; weak D call: TRBD2 (6 bases). The CDR3 runs to 15 residues. Deletions cut 3 bases from V and 1 base from J, with 11 bases between. Germline CDR1 is SNHLY and CDR2 is FYNNEI. For the CDR3, the DNA is TGTGCCAGCAGTGATGAGCGGGTGCGCACAGATACGCAGTATTTT. Its translation: CASSDERVRTDTQYF.

The rearrangement links TRBV4-1 to TRBJ2-1; 12 nucleotides match TRBD2. The CDR3 has 20 residues. Germline CDR1 and CDR2: MGHRA and YSYEKL. The V and J ends lost 0 bases and 6 bases, in that order; junction bases with no gene match: 15. This CDR3 is CASSQEEDLFRLAGVNEQFF. The CDR3 bases are TGCGCCAGCAGCCAAGAAGAAGATTTATTTAGACTAGCGGGAGTCAATGAGCAGTTCTTC.